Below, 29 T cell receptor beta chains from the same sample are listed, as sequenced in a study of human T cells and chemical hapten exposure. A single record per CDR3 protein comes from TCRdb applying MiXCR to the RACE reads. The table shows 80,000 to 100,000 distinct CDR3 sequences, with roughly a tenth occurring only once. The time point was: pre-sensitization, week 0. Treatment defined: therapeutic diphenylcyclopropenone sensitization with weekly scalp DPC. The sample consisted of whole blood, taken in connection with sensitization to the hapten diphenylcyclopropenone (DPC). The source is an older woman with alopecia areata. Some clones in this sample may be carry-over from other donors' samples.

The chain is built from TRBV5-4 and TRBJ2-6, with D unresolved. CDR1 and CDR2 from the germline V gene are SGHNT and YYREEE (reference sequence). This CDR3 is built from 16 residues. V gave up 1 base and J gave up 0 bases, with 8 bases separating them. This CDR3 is CASSLNSFSGANVLTF. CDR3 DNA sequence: TGTGCCAGCAGCTTGAACAGTTTCTCTGGGGCCAACGTCCTGACTTTC.

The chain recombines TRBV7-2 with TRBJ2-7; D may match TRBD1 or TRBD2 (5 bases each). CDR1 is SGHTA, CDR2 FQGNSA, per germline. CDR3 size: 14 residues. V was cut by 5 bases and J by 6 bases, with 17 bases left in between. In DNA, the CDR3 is TGTGCCAGCAGCCCTGGGTACGGGGCGTTCGAGCAGTACTTC. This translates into CASSPGYGAFEQYF.

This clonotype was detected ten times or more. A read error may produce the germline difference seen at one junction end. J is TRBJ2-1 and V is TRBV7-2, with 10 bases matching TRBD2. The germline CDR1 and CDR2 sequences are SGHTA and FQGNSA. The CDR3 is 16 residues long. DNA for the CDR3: TGTGCCAGCACCTTAGGAATAGCGGGGGGATACAATGAGCAGTTCTTC. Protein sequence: CASTLGIAGGYNEQFF.

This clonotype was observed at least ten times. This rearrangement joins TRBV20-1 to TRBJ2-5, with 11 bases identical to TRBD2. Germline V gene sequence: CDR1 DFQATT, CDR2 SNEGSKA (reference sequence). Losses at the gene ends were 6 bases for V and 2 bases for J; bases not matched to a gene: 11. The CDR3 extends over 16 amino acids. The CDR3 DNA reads TGCAGTGCGGACCCGGCTAGCGGGGGGCTACAAGAGACCCAGTACTTC. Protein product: CSADPASGGLQETQYF.

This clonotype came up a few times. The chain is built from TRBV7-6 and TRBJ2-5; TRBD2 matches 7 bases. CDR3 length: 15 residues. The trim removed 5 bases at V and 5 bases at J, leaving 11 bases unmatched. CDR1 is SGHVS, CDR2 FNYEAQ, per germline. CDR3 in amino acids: CASSQRTSAGETQYF. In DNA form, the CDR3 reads TGTGCCAGCAGCCAACGAACTAGCGCGGGCGAGACCCAGTACTTC.

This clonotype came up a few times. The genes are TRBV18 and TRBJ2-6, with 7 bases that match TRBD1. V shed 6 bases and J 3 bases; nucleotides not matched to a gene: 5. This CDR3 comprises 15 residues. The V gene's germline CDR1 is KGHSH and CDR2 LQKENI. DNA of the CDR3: TGTGCCAGCTCCCCGACAGGGAGTGGGGCCAACGTCCTGACTTTC. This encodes CASSPTGSGANVLTF.

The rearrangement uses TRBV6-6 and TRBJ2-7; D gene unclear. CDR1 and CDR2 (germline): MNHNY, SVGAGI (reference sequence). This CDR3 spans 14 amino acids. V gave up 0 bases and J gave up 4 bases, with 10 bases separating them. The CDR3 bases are TGTGCCAGCAGTTACTCGAAGATTGATTACGAGCAGTACTTC. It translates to CASSYSKIDYEQYF.

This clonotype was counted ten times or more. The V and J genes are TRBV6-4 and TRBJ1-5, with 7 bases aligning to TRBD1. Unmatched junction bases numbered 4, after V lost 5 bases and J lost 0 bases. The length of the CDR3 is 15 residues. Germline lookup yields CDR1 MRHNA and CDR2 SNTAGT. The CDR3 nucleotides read TGTGCCAGCAGTCCACAGGGGAGTAGCAATCAGCCCCAGCATTTT. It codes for CASSPQGSSNQPQHF.

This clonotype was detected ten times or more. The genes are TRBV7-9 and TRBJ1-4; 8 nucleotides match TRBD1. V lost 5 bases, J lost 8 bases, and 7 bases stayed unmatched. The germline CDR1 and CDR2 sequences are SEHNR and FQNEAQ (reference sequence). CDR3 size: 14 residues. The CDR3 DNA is TGTGCCAGCAGCCCGACAGGGGCGGACGAAAAACTGTTTTTT. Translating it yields CASSPTGADEKLFF.

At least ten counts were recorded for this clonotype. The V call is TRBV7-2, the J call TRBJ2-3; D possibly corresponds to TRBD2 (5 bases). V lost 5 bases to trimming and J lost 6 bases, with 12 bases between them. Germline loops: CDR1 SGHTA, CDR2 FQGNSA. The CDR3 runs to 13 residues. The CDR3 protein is CASSPDSRDTQYF. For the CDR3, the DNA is TGTGCCAGCAGCCCGGACTCCCGTGATACGCAGTATTTT.

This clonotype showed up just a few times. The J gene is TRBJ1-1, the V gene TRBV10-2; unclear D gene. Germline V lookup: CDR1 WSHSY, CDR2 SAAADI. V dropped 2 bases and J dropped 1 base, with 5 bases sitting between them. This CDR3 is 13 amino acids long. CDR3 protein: CASSEIANTEAFF. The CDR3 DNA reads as TGCGCCAGCAGTGAGATCGCGAACACTGAAGCTTTCTTT.

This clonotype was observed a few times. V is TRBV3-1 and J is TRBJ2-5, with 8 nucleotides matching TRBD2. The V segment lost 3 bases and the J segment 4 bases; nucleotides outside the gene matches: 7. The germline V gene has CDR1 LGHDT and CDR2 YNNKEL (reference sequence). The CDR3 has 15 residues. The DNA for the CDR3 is TGTGCCAGCAGCCATGGTAGCGGGGCGGGAGAGACCCAGTACTTC. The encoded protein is CASSHGSGAGETQYF.

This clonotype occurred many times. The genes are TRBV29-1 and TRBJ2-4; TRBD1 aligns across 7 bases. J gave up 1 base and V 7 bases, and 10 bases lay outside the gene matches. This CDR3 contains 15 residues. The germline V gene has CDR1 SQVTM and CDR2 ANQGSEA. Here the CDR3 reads CSARQGYGAKNIQYF. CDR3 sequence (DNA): TGCAGCGCTCGACAGGGTTATGGGGCCAAAAACATTCAGTACTTC.

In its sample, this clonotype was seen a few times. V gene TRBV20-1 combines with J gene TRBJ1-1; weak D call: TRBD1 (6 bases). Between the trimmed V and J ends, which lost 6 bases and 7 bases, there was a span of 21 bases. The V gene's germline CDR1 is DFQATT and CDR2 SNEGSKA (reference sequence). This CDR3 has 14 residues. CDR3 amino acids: CSARGSQGGIEAFF. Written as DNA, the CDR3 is TGCAGTGCCAGGGGCTCTCAGGGCGGGATTGAAGCTTTCTTT.

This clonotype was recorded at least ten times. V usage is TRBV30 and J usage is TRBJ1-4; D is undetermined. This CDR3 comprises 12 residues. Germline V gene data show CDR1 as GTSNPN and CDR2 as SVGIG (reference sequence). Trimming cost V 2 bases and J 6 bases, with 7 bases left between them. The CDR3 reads CAWSPSDEKLFF. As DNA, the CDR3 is TGTGCCTGGAGTCCATCCGATGAAAAACTGTTTTTT.

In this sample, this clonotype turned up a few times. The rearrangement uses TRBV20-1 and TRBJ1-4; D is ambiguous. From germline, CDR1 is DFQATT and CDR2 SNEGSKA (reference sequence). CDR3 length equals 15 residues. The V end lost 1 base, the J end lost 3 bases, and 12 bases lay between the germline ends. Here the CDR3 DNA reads TGCAGTGCTAGAGGGGCTGGGCACCCTAATGAAAAACTGTTTTTT. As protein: CSARGAGHPNEKLFF.

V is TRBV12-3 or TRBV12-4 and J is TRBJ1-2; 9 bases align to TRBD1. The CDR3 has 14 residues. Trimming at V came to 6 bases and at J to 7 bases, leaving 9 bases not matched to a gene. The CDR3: CASSNRDRAIGYTF. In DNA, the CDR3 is TGTGCCAGCAGCAACCGGGACAGGGCGATTGGCTACACCTTC.

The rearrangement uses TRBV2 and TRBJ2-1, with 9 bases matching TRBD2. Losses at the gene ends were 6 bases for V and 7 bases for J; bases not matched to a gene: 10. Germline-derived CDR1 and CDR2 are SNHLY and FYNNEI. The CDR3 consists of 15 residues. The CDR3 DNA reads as TGTGCCAGCAGAAAACTAGCGGGCGGAGGGAATGAGCAGTTCTTC. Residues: CASRKLAGGGNEQFF.

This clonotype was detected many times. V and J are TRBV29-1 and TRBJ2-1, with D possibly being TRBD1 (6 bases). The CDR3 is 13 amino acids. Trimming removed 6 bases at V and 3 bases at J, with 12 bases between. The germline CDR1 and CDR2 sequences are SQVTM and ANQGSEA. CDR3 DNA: TGCAGCGTCCGGGACAAGAACTACAATGAGCAGTTCTTC. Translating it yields CSVRDKNYNEQFF.

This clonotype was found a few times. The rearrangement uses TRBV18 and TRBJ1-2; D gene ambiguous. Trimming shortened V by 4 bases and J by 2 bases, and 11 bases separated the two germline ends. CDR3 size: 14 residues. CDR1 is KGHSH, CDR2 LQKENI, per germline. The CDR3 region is CASSLGGLNYGYTF. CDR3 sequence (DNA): TGTGCCAGCTCACTCGGAGGACTGAACTATGGCTACACCTTC.

The CDR3 loop is CASSPPGTGSYNEQFF. Here the CDR3 DNA reads TGTGCCAGCTCACCACCCGGGACAGGAAGCTACAATGAGCAGTTCTTC. The chain combines TRBV18 with TRBJ2-1; 8 bases are a match to TRBD1. Germline trimming cut 0 bases from V and 3 bases from J; bases unmatched to any gene: 4. There are 16 residues in the CDR3. Germline V gives CDR1 KGHSH, CDR2 LQKENI.

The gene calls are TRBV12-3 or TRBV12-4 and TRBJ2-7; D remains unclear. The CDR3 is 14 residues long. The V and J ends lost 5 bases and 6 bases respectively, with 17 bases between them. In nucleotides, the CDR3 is TGTGCCAGCAGTGGACCTGGAGCCCCCTTCGAGCAGTACTTC. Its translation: CASSGPGAPFEQYF.

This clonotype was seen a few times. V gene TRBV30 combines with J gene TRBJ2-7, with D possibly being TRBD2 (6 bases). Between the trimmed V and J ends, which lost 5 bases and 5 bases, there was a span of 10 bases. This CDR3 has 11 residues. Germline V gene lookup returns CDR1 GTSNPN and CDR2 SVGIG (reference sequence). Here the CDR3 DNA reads TGTGCCTGGTTCGGGGGACACGAGCAGTACTTC. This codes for CAWFGGHEQYF.

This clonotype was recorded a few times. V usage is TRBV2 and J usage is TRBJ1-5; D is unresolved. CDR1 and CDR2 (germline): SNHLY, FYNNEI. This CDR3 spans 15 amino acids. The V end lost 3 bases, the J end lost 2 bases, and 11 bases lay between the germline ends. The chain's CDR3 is CASSEELRRNQPQHF. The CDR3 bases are TGTGCCAGCAGTGAGGAGCTTCGGCGCAATCAGCCCCAGCATTTT.

The CDR3 is CASSPRYGYEQYF. CDR3 DNA sequence: TGTGCCAGCTCACCACGTTACGGCTACGAGCAGTACTTC. The rearrangement joins TRBV18 to TRBJ2-7; D is uncertain. CDR3 length: 13 amino acids. The germline gives CDR1 KGHSH, CDR2 LQKENI. Trimming removed 1 base from V and 3 bases from J, with 7 bases in between.

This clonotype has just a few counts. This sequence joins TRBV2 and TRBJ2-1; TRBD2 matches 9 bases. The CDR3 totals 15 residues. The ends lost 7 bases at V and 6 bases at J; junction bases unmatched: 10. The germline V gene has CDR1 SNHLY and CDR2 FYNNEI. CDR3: CASTKEAGGSNEQFF. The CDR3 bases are TGTGCCAGCACCAAGGAAGCGGGGGGATCCAATGAGCAGTTCTTC.

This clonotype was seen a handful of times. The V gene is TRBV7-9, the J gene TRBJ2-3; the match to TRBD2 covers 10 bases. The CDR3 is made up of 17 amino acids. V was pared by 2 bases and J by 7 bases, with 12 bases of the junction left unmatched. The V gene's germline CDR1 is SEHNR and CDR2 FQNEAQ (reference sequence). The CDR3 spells CASSLRATSGVENTQYF. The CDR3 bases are TGTGCCAGCAGCTTAAGAGCCACTAGCGGGGTGGAAAATACGCAGTATTTT.

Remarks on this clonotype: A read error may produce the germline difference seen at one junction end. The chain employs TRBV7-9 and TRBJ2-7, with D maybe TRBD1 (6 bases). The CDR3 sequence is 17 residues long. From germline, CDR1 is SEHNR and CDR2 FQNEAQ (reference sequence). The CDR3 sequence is CTSSLRSTGFSTYEQYF. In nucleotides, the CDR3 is TGTACCAGCAGCTTACGGTCTACAGGGTTTTCCACCTACGAGCAGTACTTC.

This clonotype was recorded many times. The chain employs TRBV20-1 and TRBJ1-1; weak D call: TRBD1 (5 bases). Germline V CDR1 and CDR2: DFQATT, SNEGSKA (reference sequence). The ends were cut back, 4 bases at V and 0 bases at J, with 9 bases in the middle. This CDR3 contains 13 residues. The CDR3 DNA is TGCAGTGCTACACCCAGGGTGAACACTGAAGCTTTCTTT. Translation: CSATPRVNTEAFF.